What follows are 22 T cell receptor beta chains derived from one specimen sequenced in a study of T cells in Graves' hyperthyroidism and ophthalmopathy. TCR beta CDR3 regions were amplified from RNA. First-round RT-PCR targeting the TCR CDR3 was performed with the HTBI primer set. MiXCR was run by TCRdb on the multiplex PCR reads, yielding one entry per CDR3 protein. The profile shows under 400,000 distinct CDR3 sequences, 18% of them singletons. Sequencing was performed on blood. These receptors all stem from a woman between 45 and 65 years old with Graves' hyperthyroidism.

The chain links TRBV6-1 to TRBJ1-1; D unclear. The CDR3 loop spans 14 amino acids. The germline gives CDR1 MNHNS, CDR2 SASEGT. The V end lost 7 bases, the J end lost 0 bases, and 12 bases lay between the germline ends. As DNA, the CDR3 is TGTGCCAGCAAGGATCTGAGTATGAACACTGAAGCTTTCTTT. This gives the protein CASKDLSMNTEAFF.

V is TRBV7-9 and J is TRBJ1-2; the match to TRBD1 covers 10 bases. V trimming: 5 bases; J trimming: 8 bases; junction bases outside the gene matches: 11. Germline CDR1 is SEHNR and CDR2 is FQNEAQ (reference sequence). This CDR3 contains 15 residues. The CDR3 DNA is TGTGCCAGCAGCCGGGGGACAGGGGCTTTCTACGGCTACACCTTC. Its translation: CASSRGTGAFYGYTF.

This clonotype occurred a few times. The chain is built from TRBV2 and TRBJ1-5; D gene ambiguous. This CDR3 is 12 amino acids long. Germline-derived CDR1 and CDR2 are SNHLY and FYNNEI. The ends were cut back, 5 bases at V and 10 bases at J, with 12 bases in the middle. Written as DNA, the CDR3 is TGTGCCAGCAGTAGTGGTTTTGATCCCCAGCATTTT. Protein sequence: CASSSGFDPQHF.

In DNA form, the CDR3 reads TGTGCCAGCAGCTTAACGTGTGGGAATGAAAAACTGTTTTTT. Encoded protein: CASSLTCGNEKLFF. The J gene is TRBJ1-4, the V gene TRBV7-9, with D hard to call. The CDR3 is 14 residues long. The germline V gene has CDR1 SEHNR and CDR2 FQNEAQ (reference sequence). V was clipped by 2 bases and J by 5 bases, with 9 bases between them.

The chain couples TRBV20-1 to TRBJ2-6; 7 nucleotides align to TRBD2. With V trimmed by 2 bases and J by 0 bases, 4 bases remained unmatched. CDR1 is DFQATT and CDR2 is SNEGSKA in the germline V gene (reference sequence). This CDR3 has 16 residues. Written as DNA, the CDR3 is TGCAGTGCTAGAAGTCTAGCGGACTCTGGGGCCAACGTCCTGACTTTC. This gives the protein CSARSLADSGANVLTF.

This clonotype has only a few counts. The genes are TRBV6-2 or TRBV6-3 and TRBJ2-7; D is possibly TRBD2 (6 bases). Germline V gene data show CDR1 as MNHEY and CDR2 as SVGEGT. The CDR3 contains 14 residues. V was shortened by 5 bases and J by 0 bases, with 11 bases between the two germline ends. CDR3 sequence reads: CASSRLAVSYEQYF. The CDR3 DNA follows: TGTGCCAGCAGTAGGTTAGCGGTCTCCTACGAGCAGTACTTC.

CDR3 DNA sequence: TGTGCCAGCAGTCCCGGGACTAGCTTTAGCACAGATACGCAGTATTTT. Protein product: CASSPGTSFSTDTQYF. The gene calls are TRBV6-2 or TRBV6-3 and TRBJ2-3, with 9 bases that match TRBD2. Germline V gene data show CDR1 as MNHEY and CDR2 as SVGEGT. The V segment lost 5 bases and the J segment 0 bases; nucleotides outside the gene matches: 6. This CDR3 has 16 residues.

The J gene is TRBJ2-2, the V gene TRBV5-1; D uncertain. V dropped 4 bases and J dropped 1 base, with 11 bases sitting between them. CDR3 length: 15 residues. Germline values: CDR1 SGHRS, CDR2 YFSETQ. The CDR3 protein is CASSPIERNTGELFF. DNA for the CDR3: TGCGCCAGCAGCCCCATCGAACGGAACACCGGGGAGCTGTTTTTT.

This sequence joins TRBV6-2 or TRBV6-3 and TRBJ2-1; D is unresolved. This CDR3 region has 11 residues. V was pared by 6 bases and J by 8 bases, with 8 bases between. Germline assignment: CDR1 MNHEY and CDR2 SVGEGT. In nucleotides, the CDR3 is TGTGCCAGCAGCTCCTTCGATGAGCAGTTCTTC. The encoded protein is CASSSFDEQFF.

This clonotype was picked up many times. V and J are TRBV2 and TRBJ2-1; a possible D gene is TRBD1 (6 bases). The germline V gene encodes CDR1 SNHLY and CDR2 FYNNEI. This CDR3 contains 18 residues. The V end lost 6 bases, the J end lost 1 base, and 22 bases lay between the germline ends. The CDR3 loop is CASSHEGHDKLSYNEQFF. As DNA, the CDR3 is TGTGCCAGCAGCCATGAGGGACACGATAAATTATCCTACAATGAGCAGTTCTTC.

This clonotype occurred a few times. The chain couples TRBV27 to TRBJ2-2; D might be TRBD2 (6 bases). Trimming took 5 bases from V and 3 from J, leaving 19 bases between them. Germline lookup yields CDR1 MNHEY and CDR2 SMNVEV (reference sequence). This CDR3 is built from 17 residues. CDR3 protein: CASSRGTGGGDTGELFF. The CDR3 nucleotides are TGTGCCAGCAGTCGTGGAACAGGCGGAGGGGACACCGGGGAGCTGTTTTTT.

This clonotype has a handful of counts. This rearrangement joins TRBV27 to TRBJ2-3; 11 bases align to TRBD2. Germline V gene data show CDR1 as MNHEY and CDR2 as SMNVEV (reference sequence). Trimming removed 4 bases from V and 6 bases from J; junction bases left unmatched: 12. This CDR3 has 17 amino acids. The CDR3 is CASSSVAGGRASDTQYF. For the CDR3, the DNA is TGTGCCAGCAGTTCGGTAGCGGGAGGGAGGGCCAGCGATACGCAGTATTTT.

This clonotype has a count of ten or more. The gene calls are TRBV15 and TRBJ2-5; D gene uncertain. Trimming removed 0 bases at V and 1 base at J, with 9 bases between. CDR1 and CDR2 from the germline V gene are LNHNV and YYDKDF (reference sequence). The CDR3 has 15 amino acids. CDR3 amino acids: CATSRDGPVQETQYF. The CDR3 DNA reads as TGTGCCACCAGCAGAGATGGGCCAGTCCAAGAGACCCAGTACTTC.

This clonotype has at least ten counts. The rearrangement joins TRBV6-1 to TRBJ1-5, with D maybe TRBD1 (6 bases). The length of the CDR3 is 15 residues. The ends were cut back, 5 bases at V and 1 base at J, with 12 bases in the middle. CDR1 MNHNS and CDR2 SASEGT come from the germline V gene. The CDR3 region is CASSLGHPSNQPQHF. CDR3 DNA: TGTGCCAGCAGTTTGGGACATCCGAGCAATCAGCCCCAGCATTTT.

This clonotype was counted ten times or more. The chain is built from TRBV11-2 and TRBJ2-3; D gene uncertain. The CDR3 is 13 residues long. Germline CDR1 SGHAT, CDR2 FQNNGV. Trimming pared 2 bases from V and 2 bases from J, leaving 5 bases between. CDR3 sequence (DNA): TGTGCCAGCAGCTTACTTAACACAGATACGCAGTATTTT. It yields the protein CASSLLNTDTQYF.

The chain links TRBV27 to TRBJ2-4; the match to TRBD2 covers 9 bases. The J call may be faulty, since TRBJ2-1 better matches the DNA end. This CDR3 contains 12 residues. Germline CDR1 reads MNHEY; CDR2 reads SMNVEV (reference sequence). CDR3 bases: TGTGCCAGCAGTCCGCGGGGGGGGTTTCAGTTCTTC. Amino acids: CASSPRGGFQFF.

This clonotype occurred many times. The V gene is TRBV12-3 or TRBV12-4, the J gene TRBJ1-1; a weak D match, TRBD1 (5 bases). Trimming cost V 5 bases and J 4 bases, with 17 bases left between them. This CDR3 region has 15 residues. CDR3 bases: TGTGCCAGCAGTCCCCGGGGGGGGTTCATCACTGAAGCTTTCTTT. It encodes CASSPRGGFITEAFF.

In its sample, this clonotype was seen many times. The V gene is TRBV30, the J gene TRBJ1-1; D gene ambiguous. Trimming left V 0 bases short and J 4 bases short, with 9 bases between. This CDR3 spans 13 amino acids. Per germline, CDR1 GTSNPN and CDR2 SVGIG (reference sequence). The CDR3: CAWSVTRVTEAFF. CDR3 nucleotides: TGTGCCTGGAGTGTGACGAGGGTCACTGAAGCTTTCTTT.

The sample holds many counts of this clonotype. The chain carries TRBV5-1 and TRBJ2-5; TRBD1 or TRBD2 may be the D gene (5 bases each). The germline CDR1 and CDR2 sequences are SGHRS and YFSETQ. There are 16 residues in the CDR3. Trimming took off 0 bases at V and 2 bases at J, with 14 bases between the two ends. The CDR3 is CASSLGGVQAQETQYF. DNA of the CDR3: TGCGCCAGCAGCTTGGGAGGGGTGCAGGCGCAAGAGACCCAGTACTTC.

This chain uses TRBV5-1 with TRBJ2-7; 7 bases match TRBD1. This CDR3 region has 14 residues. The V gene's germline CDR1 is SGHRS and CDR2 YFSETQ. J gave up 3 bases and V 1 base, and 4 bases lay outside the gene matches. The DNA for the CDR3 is TGCGCCAGCAGCTTGAAGGCAGGGGGCTACGAGCAGTACTTC. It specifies CASSLKAGGYEQYF.

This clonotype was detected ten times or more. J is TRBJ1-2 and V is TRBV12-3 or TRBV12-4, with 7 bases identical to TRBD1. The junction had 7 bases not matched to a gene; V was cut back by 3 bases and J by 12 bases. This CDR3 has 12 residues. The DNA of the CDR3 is TGTGCCAGCAGTTTTGACAGGGAAGGACACACCTTC. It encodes CASSFDREGHTF.

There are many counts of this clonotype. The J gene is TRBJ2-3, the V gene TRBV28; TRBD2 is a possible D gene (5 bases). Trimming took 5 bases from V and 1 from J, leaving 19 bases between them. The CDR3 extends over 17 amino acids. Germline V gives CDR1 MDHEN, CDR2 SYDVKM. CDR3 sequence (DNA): TGTGCCAGCAGTAATTATGTGAGGGCTTCAGGCACAGATACGCAGTATTTT. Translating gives CASSNYVRASGTDTQYF. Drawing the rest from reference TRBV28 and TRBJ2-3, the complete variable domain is DVKVTQSSRYLVKRTGEKVFLECVQDMDHENMFWYRQDPGLGLRLIYFSYDVKMKEKGDIPEGYSVSREKKERFSLILESASTNQTSMYLCASSNYVRASGTDTQYFGPGTRLTVL.